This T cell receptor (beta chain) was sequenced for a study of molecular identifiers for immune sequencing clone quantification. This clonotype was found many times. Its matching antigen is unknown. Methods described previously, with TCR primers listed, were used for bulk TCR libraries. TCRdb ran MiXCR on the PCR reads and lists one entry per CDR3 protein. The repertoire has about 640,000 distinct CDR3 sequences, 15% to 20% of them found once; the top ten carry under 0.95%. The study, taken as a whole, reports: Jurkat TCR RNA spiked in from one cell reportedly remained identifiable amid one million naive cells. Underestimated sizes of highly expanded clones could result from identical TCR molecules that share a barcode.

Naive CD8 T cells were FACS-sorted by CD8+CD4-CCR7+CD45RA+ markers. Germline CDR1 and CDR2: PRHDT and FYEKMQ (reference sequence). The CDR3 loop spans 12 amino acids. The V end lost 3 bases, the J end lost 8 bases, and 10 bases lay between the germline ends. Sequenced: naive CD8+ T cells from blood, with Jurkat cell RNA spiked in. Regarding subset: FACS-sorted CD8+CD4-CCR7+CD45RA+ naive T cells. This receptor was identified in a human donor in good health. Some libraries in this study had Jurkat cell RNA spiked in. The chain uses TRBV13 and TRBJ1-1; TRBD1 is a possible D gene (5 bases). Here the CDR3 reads CASSFLGQEAFF. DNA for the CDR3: TGTGCCAGCAGCTTCTTAGGACAAGAAGCTTTCTTT.